The 17 T cell receptor beta chains below were found in one sample sequenced in a study of T cells in Graves' hyperthyroidism and ophthalmopathy. The source material, RNA transcripts, was used to amplify TCR beta CDR3 regions. The HTBI primer set was used in a first-round RT-PCR of the TCR CDR3. TCRdb ran MiXCR on the multiplex PCR reads and lists one entry per CDR3 protein. The sample records under 500,000 distinct CDR3 sequences, 11% to 15% being singletons. Input material: blood. Every receptor here comes from a man aged 45-60 years with Graves' ophthalmopathy.

The rearrangement links TRBV7-9 to TRBJ2-2, with 10 bases aligning to TRBD1. This CDR3 spans 17 amino acids. The V segment lost 3 bases and the J segment 0 bases; nucleotides outside the gene matches: 4. Germline V gives CDR1 SEHNR, CDR2 FQNEAQ (reference sequence). The CDR3 DNA sequence: TGTGCCAGCAGCTTGCCAGACAGGGGGCCGAACACCGGGGAGCTGTTTTTT. It translates to CASSLPDRGPNTGELFF.

On this clonotype itself: A much larger clone is a single base away; this may be a read error. The chain employs TRBV11-2 and TRBJ2-2, with D possibly matching TRBD2 (6 bases). Germline CDR1 and CDR2: SGHAT and FQNNGV. Trimming took 6 bases from V and 6 from J, leaving 14 bases between them. The CDR3 has 14 residues. The CDR3 coding sequence is TGTGCCAGCAGTCGCACGAAGCGGGCCGGGGAGCTGTTTTTT. It specifies CASSRTKRAGELFF.

The J gene is TRBJ2-2, the V gene TRBV6-1, with D maybe TRBD1 (5 bases). V lost 5 bases to trimming and J lost 6 bases, with 10 bases between them. Germline CDR1 reads MNHNS; CDR2 reads SASEGT. The CDR3 contains 13 residues. The CDR3 is CASSTQGSGELFF. DNA of the CDR3: TGTGCCAGCAGTACCCAGGGTTCCGGGGAGCTGTTTTTT.

J is TRBJ2-2 and V is TRBV20-1; 12 positions agree with TRBD2. With V trimmed by 7 bases and J by 7 bases, 10 bases remained unmatched. The CDR3 consists of 15 residues. The germline V gene encodes CDR1 DFQATT and CDR2 SNEGSKA (reference sequence). The chain's CDR3 is CSGRPSGRGVGELFF. CDR3 coding DNA: TGCAGTGGCCGCCCTAGCGGGAGGGGGGTCGGGGAGCTGTTTTTT.

This clonotype was counted a single time. This sequence may be a read error, since a much larger clone differs from it by one base. This chain connects TRBV5-1 to TRBJ2-7; D is undetermined. This CDR3 comprises 12 residues. Trimming left V 0 bases short and J 9 bases short, with 10 bases between. Looked up from germline, CDR1 is SGHRS and CDR2 is YFSETQ. CDR3 in DNA: TGCGCCAGCAGCTTGGCAGAAACGAGGCAGTACTTC. Its translation is CASSLAETRQYF.

This clonotype was seen ten or more times. The rearrangement uses TRBV7-3 and TRBJ2-3; D is ambiguous. CDR1 and CDR2 from the germline V gene are SGHTA and FQGTGA. V was shortened by 2 bases and J by 0 bases, with 9 bases between the two germline ends. The CDR3 consists of 15 residues. Here the CDR3 DNA reads TGTGCCAGCAGCTTAGGAGTAGGAAGCACAGATACGCAGTATTTT. Its protein is CASSLGVGSTDTQYF.

As for this clonotype: This may stem from a read error, because a much larger clone lies one nucleotide away. This sequence joins TRBV20-1 and TRBJ2-7, with TRBD1 matching over 7 bases. Germline V gene data show CDR1 as DFQATT and CDR2 as SNEGSKA (reference sequence). V shed 3 bases and J 12 bases; nucleotides not matched to a gene: 11. CDR3 length equals 12 residues. The CDR3 DNA reads as TGCAGTGCTAGGAGAAGTGGGGGACAGCGGTACTTC. This sequence encodes CSARRSGGQRYF.

The table lists this clonotype with many counts. The CDR3 loop is CASSDISAGPPYEQYF. The CDR3 DNA sequence: TGTGCCAGCAGCGATATTTCAGCGGGACCCCCCTACGAGCAGTACTTC. The chain carries TRBV3-1 and TRBJ2-7; 7 nucleotides match TRBD2. J gave up 2 bases and V 5 bases, and 12 bases lay outside the gene matches. The CDR3 loop spans 16 amino acids. Germline V gene sequence: CDR1 LGHDT, CDR2 YNNKEL (reference sequence).

This clonotype was seen a handful of times. V and J are TRBV6-1 and TRBJ2-5; 8 bases align to TRBD2. Germline V lookup: CDR1 MNHNS, CDR2 SASEGT. V gave up 7 bases and J gave up 4 bases; unmatched junction bases: 11. This CDR3 region has 15 residues. DNA for the CDR3: TGTGCCAGCAATATACCCGGGACTAGAGGAGAGACCCAGTACTTC. Encoded protein: CASNIPGTRGETQYF.

This clonotype was observed a few times. The chain joins TRBV19 to TRBJ2-3, with a tentative D call TRBD1 (7 bases). With 7 bases removed from V and 5 bases from J, the gap between germline ends came to 13 bases. Germline V CDR1 and CDR2: LNHDA, SQIVND (reference sequence). CDR3 size: 13 residues. CDR3 sequence (DNA): TGTGCCAGTACCCAGGGGGGTGTAGATACGCAGTATTTT. It encodes CASTQGGVDTQYF.

The V and J genes are TRBV5-6 and TRBJ1-6, with 11 positions matching TRBD1. The V and J ends lost 1 base and 6 bases, in that order; junction bases with no gene match: 6. The germline gives CDR1 SGHDT, CDR2 YYEEEE. The CDR3 contains 17 residues. The DNA for the CDR3 is TGTGCCAGCAGCTTGTATGGGGACAGGGGGTCTAATTCACCCCTCCACTTT. Translating gives CASSLYGDRGSNSPLHF. Based on the CDR3 plus reference TRBV5-6 and TRBJ1-6, the full variable domain is DAGVTQSPTHLIKTRGQQVTLRCSPKSGHDTVSWYQQALGQGPQFIFQYYEEEERQRGNFPDRFSGHQFPNYSSELNVNALLLGDSALYLCASSLYGDRGSNSPLHFGNGTRLTVT.

The chain carries TRBV28 and TRBJ2-7; 14 bases line up with TRBD2. The CDR3 has 18 residues. V trimming: 7 bases; J trimming: 0 bases; junction bases outside the gene matches: 11. CDR1 is MDHEN and CDR2 is SYDVKM in the germline V gene. The CDR3 loop reads CASNRLPGLAGDSYEQYF. DNA of the CDR3: TGTGCCAGCAACCGCCTACCGGGACTAGCGGGAGACTCCTACGAGCAGTACTTC.

Many counts were recorded for this clonotype. The chain recombines TRBV11-3 with TRBJ2-1; 9 positions match TRBD2. J gave up 2 bases and V 5 bases, and 7 bases lay outside the gene matches. The CDR3 has 16 amino acids. Germline V gene data show CDR1 as SGHNT and CDR2 as YENEEA. The CDR3, as DNA: TGTGCCAGCAGCCAAATAGCGGGAGATCCCTACAATGAGCAGTTCTTC. Translating it yields CASSQIAGDPYNEQFF. Drawing the rest from reference TRBV11-3 and TRBJ2-1, the complete variable domain is EAGVVQSPRYKIIEKKQPVAFWCNPISGHNTLYWYLQNLGQGPELLIRYENEEAVDDSQLPKDRFSAERLKGVDSTLKIQPAELGDSAVYLCASSQIAGDPYNEQFFGPGTRLTVL.

This clonotype was found a few times. This rearrangement joins TRBV5-1 to TRBJ2-3, with 14 bases fitting TRBD2. This CDR3 contains 16 residues. V lost 4 bases, J lost 5 bases, and 6 bases stayed unmatched. Per germline, CDR1 SGHRS and CDR2 YFSETQ. The CDR3 region is CASSKGLAGGEDTQYF. In nucleotides, the CDR3 is TGCGCCAGCAGCAAAGGACTAGCGGGAGGTGAAGATACGCAGTATTTT.

This clonotype was counted at least ten times. The V and J genes are TRBV2 and TRBJ1-4; D perhaps matches TRBD1 (5 bases). The CDR3 length is 12 residues. Trimming took 7 bases from V and 3 from J, leaving 6 bases between them. Germline V gene lookup returns CDR1 SNHLY and CDR2 FYNNEI. In DNA form, the CDR3 reads TGTGCCAGCACAGGGTCTAATGAAAAACTGTTTTTT. This codes for CASTGSNEKLFF.

This clonotype has a count of ten or more. This CDR3 reads CSARDRGYNEQFF. The DNA of the CDR3 is TGCAGTGCTAGAGATCGAGGTTACAATGAGCAGTTCTTC. The chain carries TRBV20-1 and TRBJ2-1; D not certain. V was clipped by 0 bases and J by 4 bases, with 7 bases between them. Germline CDR1 and CDR2: DFQATT and SNEGSKA (reference sequence). The CDR3 is 13 amino acids.

This clonotype was detected only a few times. The chain links TRBV7-8 to TRBJ2-5, with 11 bases identical to TRBD2. The CDR3 covers 17 residues. The ends lost 3 bases at V and 4 bases at J; junction bases unmatched: 10. Per the germline V gene, CDR1 is SGHVS and CDR2 is FQNEAQ. The CDR3 nucleotides read TGTGCCAGCAGCTTGGCCCCGGGACTAGCGGAGGGAGAGACCCAGTACTTC. Translation gives CASSLAPGLAEGETQYF.